The entry below describes one T cell receptor beta chain. Method: immunoSEQ multiplex PCR; TCRdb's copy keeps in-frame clones and lacks some. The profile shows about 36,000 clones, 89% of them singletons. The sample comes from a study of T cell changes during pregnancy in multiple sclerosis. This CDR3 spans 15 amino acids. The J segment lost 6 bases and the V segment lost 2 bases, leaving 11 bases of the junction unmatched. Germline lookup yields CDR1 GTSNPN and CDR2 SVGIG (reference sequence). The material sequenced was CD8+ T cells from peripheral blood mononuclear cells, taken in the third trimester of pregnancy. The J gene is TRBJ2-3, the V gene TRBV30; TRBD1 matches at 7 bases. The clonotype comes from a female donor with multiple sclerosis, enrolled in a pregnancy study. This chain's CDR3 is CAWSILTGELDTQYF. CDR3 DNA: TGTGCCTGGAGTATCTTAACAGGGGAGTTGGATACGCAGTATTTT.